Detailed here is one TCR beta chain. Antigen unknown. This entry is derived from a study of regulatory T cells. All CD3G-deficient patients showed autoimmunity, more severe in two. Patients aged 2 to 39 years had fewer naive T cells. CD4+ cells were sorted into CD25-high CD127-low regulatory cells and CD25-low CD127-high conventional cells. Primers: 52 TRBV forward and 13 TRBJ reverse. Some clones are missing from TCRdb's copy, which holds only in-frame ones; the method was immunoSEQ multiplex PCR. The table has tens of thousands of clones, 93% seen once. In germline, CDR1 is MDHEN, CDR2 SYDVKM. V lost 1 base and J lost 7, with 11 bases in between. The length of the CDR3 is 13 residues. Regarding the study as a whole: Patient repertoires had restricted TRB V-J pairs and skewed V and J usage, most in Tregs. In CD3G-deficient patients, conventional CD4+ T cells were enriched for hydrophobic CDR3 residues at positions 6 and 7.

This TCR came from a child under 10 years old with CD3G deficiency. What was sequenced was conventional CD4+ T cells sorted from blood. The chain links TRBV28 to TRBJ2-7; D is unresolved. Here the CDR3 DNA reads TGTGCCAGCAGTTTATCCCTCCCGCAAGAGCAGTACTTC. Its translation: CASSLSLPQEQYF.